The rows below give T cell receptor beta chains drawn from one sample of a study of monozygotic twins with cystic fibrosis. The data were produced by immunoSEQ multiplex PCR, yet TCRdb's version contains in-frame clones alone and is incomplete. The sample records approximately 27,000 clones, about nine tenths being singletons. Source material: blood. Source of these receptors: a girl aged 2-10 years with cystic fibrosis. Both conserved end residues are part of each CDR3. Each record gives: V gene, clone size, D gene, J gene, CDR3 DNA, CDR3 protein. The D gene is left open where the match is weak. Clone size is given for some rows only: seen once, a few or many times, or a class if the clone is expanded.

TRBV7-9,NA,NA,TRBJ1-1,TGTGCCAGCAGCTTAAATAGGGGGGCTGGGACTGAAGCTTTCTTT,CASSLNRGAGTEAFF
TRBV10-3,NA,NA,TRBJ2-5,TGTGCCATCAGTGAGTCCACCCGCCAAGAGACCCAGTACTTC,CAISESTRQETQYF
TRBV20-1,NA,NA,TRBJ1-2,TGCAGTGCTAGCTCCACCTATGGCTACACCTTC,CSASSTYGYTF
TRBV4-1,NA,TRBD1,TRBJ2-6,TGCGCCAGCAGCCTCGGGACAGGGGCCTTCTCTGGGGCCAACGTCCTGACTTTC,CASSLGTGAFSGANVLTF
TRBV5-4,NA,TRBD1,TRBJ2-7,TGTGCCAGCAGCTTGGCGGGACAGAACGAGCAGTACTTC,CASSLAGQNEQYF
TRBV9,NA,TRBD1,TRBJ2-7,TGTGCCAGCAGCAACCGACAGGGCCTCTCCTACGAGCAGTACTTC,CASSNRQGLSYEQYF
TRBV29-1,NA,NA,TRBJ2-3,TGCAGCTCTGAGGACACATGGGACACAGATACGCAGTATTTT,CSSEDTWDTDTQYF
TRBV18,NA,TRBD2,TRBJ2-2,TGTGCCAGCTCACCGCTTGGGGGGGCGAACACCGGGGAGCTGTTTTTT,CASSPLGGANTGELFF
TRBV9,NA,NA,TRBJ1-1,TGTGCCAGCAGCGCTGACCCGGGACACCGAAGGGAAGCTTTCTTT,CASSADPGHRREAFF
TRBV30,once,NA,TRBJ1-4,TGTGCCTGGAGTGTAGGGGGGGCAACTAATGAAAAACTGTTTTTT,CAWSVGGATNEKLFF
TRBV7-2,NA,TRBD1,TRBJ1-2,TGTGCCAGCAGCCCGGGACAGGGTCCGCTCTATGGCTACACCTTC,CASSPGQGPLYGYTF
TRBV15,NA,TRBD1,TRBJ2-7,TGTGCCACCAGCGGACAGGGGGCTAGGAACTACGAGCAGTACTTC,CATSGQGARNYEQYF
TRBV29-1,NA,TRBD1,TRBJ1-1,TGCAGCGTTGCTCAGGGGGCGCCCCTTGAAGCTTTCTTT,CSVAQGAPLEAFF
TRBV7-9,NA,TRBD1,TRBJ2-3,TGTGCCAGCAGCTCAGGGGGAGGCACAGATACGCAGTATTTT,CASSSGGGTDTQYF
TRBV19,NA,NA,TRBJ1-1,TGTGCCAGTAGTGGGTTTTTTGGCACTGAAGCTTTCTTT,CASSGFFGTEAFF
TRBV10-3,NA,NA,TRBJ2-5,TGTGCCATAGGCAAAGAGACCCAGTACTTC,CAIGKETQYF
TRBV30,NA,TRBD1,TRBJ1-2,TGTGCCTGGAGTGCCACGACAGGGGGCGGCTATGGCTACACCTTC,CAWSATTGGGYGYTF
TRBV7-2,NA,NA,TRBJ2-3,TGTGCCAGCAGCTCCAACCATCCGGGGACCACAGATACGCAGTATTTT,CASSSNHPGTTDTQYF
TRBV5-1,NA,NA,TRBJ2-2,TGCGCCAGCAGCCAACTGAACACCGGGGAGCTGTTTTTT,CASSQLNTGELFF
TRBV5-3,NA,NA,TRBJ1-1,TGTGCCAGAAGCGTTGCGTGCAGGGGACCCCAAAGAAGGACTGAAGCTTTCTTT,CARSVACRGPQRRTEAFF
TRBV6-5,once,TRBD1,TRBJ1-5,TGTGCCAGCAGACCAGGGGGCGGCTATCAGCCCCAGCATTTT,CASRPGGGYQPQHF
TRBV4-2,NA,TRBD1,TRBJ2-1,TGTGCCAGCAGCCAAGCACCGGGGGACAGGGGGTTCGGGAATGAGCAGTTCTTC,CASSQAPGDRGFGNEQFF
TRBV18,once,TRBD1,TRBJ1-2,TGTGCCAGCTCACCGATAGGCCGGGACAGGCCTGTGGCCGGCTACACCTTC,CASSPIGRDRPVAGYTF
TRBV25-1,NA,NA,TRBJ1-2,TGTGCCAGCAGTGACAGCTGGAGGTATGGCTACACCTTC,CASSDSWRYGYTF
TRBV6-6,few,TRBD1,TRBJ1-1,TGTGCCAGCAGTTACTGGACAGGGTCGAACACTGAAGCTTTCTTT,CASSYWTGSNTEAFF
TRBV9,NA,NA,TRBJ2-7,TGTGCCAGCAGCGTAGGTGGGGCGGGCCACGAGCAGTACTTC,CASSVGGAGHEQYF
TRBV7-6,NA,NA,TRBJ2-2,TGTGCCAGCAGCTTACCCGGGGAGCTGTTTTTT,CASSLPGELFF
TRBV18,NA,TRBD1,TRBJ1-1,TGTGCCAGCTCACCAATTACAGGGGGGATGAACACTGAAGCTTTCTTT,CASSPITGGMNTEAFF
TRBV7-2,NA,NA,TRBJ1-6,TGTGCCAGCAGCTTAGGGGGGAGCTATTCACCCCTCCACTTT,CASSLGGSYSPLHF
TRBV6-1,NA,NA,TRBJ1-1,TGTGCCAGCGAGTCAGCCACTGAAGCTTTCTTT,CASESATEAFF
TRBV6-4,NA,TRBD2,TRBJ2-3,TGTGCCAGCACCCCGGGACTAGCGACAGATACGCAGTATTTT,CASTPGLATDTQYF
TRBV6-5,NA,TRBD2,TRBJ2-5,TGTGCCAGCAGTTACTACGGGGACCGGGGGGGCGAGACCCAGTACTTC,CASSYYGDRGGETQYF
TRBV7-2,once,NA,TRBJ2-3,TGTGCCAGCAGCCAGGGGACTAGCACAGATACGCAGTATTTT,CASSQGTSTDTQYF
TRBV7-9,NA,NA,TRBJ2-2,TGTGCCAGCAGCACCCGGACAGCTCTCAACACCGGGGAGCTGTTTTTT,CASSTRTALNTGELFF
TRBV2,NA,TRBD1,TRBJ1-4,TGTGCCAGCAGTGGAGGGGACAGGAGTGAAAAACTGTTTTTT,CASSGGDRSEKLFF
TRBV30,NA,NA,TRBJ2-1,TGTGCCTGGAGGTGGGGAGCGTACAATGAGCAGTTCTTC,CAWRWGAYNEQFF
TRBV20-1,once,NA,TRBJ2-7,TGCAGTGCTGAGCGTAACGAGCAGTACTTC,CSAERNEQYF
TRBV5-6,NA,TRBD1,TRBJ1-2,TGTGCCAGCAGCCAGACAGGGGAAAACTATGGCTACACCTTC,CASSQTGENYGYTF
TRBV5-4,NA,NA,TRBJ2-5,TGTGCCAGCAGCTTGACAGGGAAGGAGGGAGAGACCCAGTACTTC,CASSLTGKEGETQYF
TRBV29-1,once,TRBD1,TRBJ2-3,TGCAGCGGGGGGACAGTCTCCACAGATACGCAGTATTTT,CSGGTVSTDTQYF
TRBV19,NA,NA,TRBJ1-3,TGTGCCAGTAGTAGTCGAGTCTCTGGAAACACCATATATTTT,CASSSRVSGNTIYF
TRBV27,NA,NA,TRBJ2-2,TGTGCCAGCAGCTGGGGGACCACCGGGGAGCTGTTTTTT,CASSWGTTGELFF
TRBV27,NA,TRBD2,TRBJ2-3,TGTGCCAGCGGAAGACTAGCGGGGTCCACAGATACGCAGTATTTT,CASGRLAGSTDTQYF
TRBV7-9,NA,NA,TRBJ2-1,TGTGCCAGCAGCTTATTGCGGGCTGTAACGGATGAGCAGTTCTTC,CASSLLRAVTDEQFF
TRBV20-1,NA,NA,TRBJ2-2,TGCAGTGCTAGTAGCACCGGGGAGCTGTTTTTT,CSASSTGELFF
TRBV7-9,NA,NA,TRBJ1-2,TGTGCCAGCAGCTTAGAAGGGACCACCTTC,CASSLEGTTF
TRBV7-6,NA,NA,TRBJ1-1,TGTGCCAGCAGCCCCGACAGGACTGAAGCTTTCTTT,CASSPDRTEAFF
TRBV18,NA,NA,TRBJ2-7,TGTGCCAGCTCACCGGACGGGTCCTACGAGCAGTACTTC,CASSPDGSYEQYF
TRBV29-1,once,TRBD2,TRBJ2-3,TGCAGCGTCTCGGGGGGGCCCAGCTATACGCAGTATTTT,CSVSGGPSYTQYF
TRBV7-6,NA,NA,TRBJ1-1,TGTGCCAGCAGCTTAGCGACGGCAGCCCTGAACACTGAAGCTTTCTTT,CASSLATAALNTEAFF
TRBV5-4,NA,NA,TRBJ2-3,TGTGCCAGCAGCTTGGGTCAGGCTAAATTGGATACGCAGTATTTT,CASSLGQAKLDTQYF
TRBV6-5,few,NA,TRBJ1-3,TGTGCCAGCAGTGCCGACAGTAGCTCTGGAAACACCATATATTTT,CASSADSSSGNTIYF
TRBV9,NA,NA,TRBJ1-2,TGTGCCAGCAGCGAAGAACCTGCCGATGGACTATTCCCCACACGCTACACCTTC,CASSEEPADGLFPTRYTF
TRBV9,NA,NA,TRBJ2-5,TGTGCCAGCAGCCCATGGACGGACCAAGAGACCCAGTACTTC,CASSPWTDQETQYF
TRBV5-4,NA,TRBD2,TRBJ2-1,TGTGCCAGCAGGAGGAATCGGGTCGGACTAGCGGCTTACAATGAGCAGTTCTTC,CASRRNRVGLAAYNEQFF
TRBV7-2,once,TRBD2,TRBJ2-1,TGTGCCAGCAGCTTTAGCTTCCTAGCGGGGGGAAGGAATGAGCAGTTCTTC,CASSFSFLAGGRNEQFF
TRBV5-1,NA,TRBD2,TRBJ2-3,TGCGCCAGCAGCCTCGGCGACGGACTAGCGGGGGCCAACGGCCAAATCCTTAGCACAGATACGCAGTATTTT,CASSLGDGLAGANGQILSTDTQYF
TRBV27,NA,NA,TRBJ2-5,TGTGCCAGCAGTTTTGGGGGGGGGCAGGAGACCCAGTACTTC,CASSFGGGQETQYF